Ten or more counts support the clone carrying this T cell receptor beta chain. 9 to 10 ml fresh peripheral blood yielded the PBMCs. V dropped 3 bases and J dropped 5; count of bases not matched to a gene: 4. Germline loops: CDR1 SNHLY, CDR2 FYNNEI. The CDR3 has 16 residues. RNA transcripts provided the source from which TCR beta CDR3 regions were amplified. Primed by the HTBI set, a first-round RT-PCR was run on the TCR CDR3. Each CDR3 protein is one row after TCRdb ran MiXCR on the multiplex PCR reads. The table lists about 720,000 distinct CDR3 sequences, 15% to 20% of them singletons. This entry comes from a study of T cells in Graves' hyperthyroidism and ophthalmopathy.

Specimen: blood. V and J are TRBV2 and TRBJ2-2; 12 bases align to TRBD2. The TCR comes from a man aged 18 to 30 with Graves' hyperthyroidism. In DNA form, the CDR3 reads TGTGCCAGCAGTGATCGACTAGCGGGAGCGACCGGGGAGCTGTTTTTT. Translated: CASSDRLAGATGELFF.